The T cell receptor beta chain under discussion was sequenced for a study of neurological immune-mediated disorders. The germline CDR1 and CDR2 sequences are MNHNS and SASEGT. V was pared by 2 bases and J by 0 bases, with 5 bases between. The CDR3 consists of 13 residues. Each CDR3 protein gets one entry after TCRdb re-called the 5' RACE reads with MiXCR. The table has 15,000 to 20,000 distinct CDR3 sequences, approximately 7.9% seen once; the top ten hold 17%. This clonotype showed up many times. The genes are TRBV6-1 and TRBJ2-7, with D maybe TRBD1 (5 bases). Source material: CD8+ T cells from blood. The sequence came from a woman in her 30s with HTLV-1-associated myelopathy (HAM/TSP). CDR3 sequence reads: CASSEQGSYEQYF. In nucleotides, the CDR3 is TGTGCCAGCAGTGAACAGGGCTCCTACGAGCAGTACTTC.